This T cell receptor (beta chain) was retrieved from a study of blood T cell repertoires in COVID-19 (dated by TCRdb to the early 2020s). Background on the whole study: Collaborator samples came from the United States, Italy and Spain and covered acute and convalescent phases of COVID-19. The prospective study material was composed of cDNA or gDNA derived from T cells, B-cell-depleted T cells, or PBMCs. Deeply sampled blood TCRbeta repertoires from subjects exposed to, actively infected with, or recovered from COVID-19 were included in the dataset. The repertoires were released in a freely available public database meant as a resource for research on the immune response to SARS-CoV-2. Samples were obtained from the ongoing ImmuneRACE study (first 160 participants) and from 1,200 or so subjects provided by 6 global collaborators. The sample metadata nearly always contained a de-identified subject ID, COVID-19 status, age in years and sex. Where available, HLA class I and class II types were taken from metadata supplied by the sample provider and were not determined by assay-based typing. Broader findings and caveats from the paper: The quantity of clinical and demographic metadata differed by source and by participant and was supplied without curation.

Reading from cysteine to phenylalanine, the CDR3 counts 15 amino acids. Left in the record is the CDR3 DNA by itself, 45 bases read in frame from the first base. Based on the germline V gene, the CDR1 and CDR2 sequences are SNHLY and FYNNEI. Ends trimmed: V by 6 bases, J by 4 bases; bases unmatched to a gene: 5. The immunoSEQ Assay, a bias-controlled multiplex PCR, was used to amplify TCRbeta CDR3 regions from genomic DNA. As for the original processing: The number of nucleated cells in each sample was estimated by amplification of reference gene primers within the assay. Sequence reads were collapsed and filtered to measure the absolute abundance of every unique TCRbeta CDR3 rearrangement. Productive Simpson clonality was computed per sample as the square root of Simpson's diversity index over productive rearrangements. TCRdb carries this immuneACCESS record with in-frame sequences only. Its versions omit some clonotypes, under half of them owing to an unresolved V gene in the studies checked, with the rest unexplained. V and J calls and clone size come straight from that table; D and trimming were deduced from the DNA. Counted in this sample were tens of thousands of clones; around 86% of them appeared once. In total, the top ten clones hold 17% of the sample.

Of note for this clone: Its antigen target is currently unknown. No base quality values were provided; no much bigger clone lies one nucleotide off.

Whole blood was collected in K2EDTA tubes by collaborating institutions according to the institutions' own protocols. For TCRbeta analysis, collaborators shipped samples in one of three forms: frozen whole blood, isolated PBMCs, or DNA extracted from either of those sample types. This receptor chain uses TRBV2 and TRBJ2-7; TRBD2 lines up with 14 middle nucleotides. This TCR derives from a woman aged 60-75 years with active COVID-19. The sequencing sample was made of peripheral blood. The DNA sequence reads TGTGCCAGCAGCGGCGGGACTAGCGGGAGTTACGAGCAGTACTTC. Its product reads: CASSGGTSGSYEQYF.